This TCR beta chain was sequenced in a study of cytomegalovirus exposure and HLA in healthy donors (TCRdb year 2017). Regarding the study in general: In an earlier analysis of 587 of the donors, around 290 Gb of sequence data and about 110 million unique TCR beta sequences from roughly 200 million T cells were reported. Alongside the repertoire data, information on donor age, sex, ethnicity and CMV serostatus was compiled. Among approximately 370 genotyped donors of the cohort, an average of around 240,000 unique TCR beta nucleotide sequences was sequenced per donor, of which 15% to 20% were non-productive. Along with the approximately 600-subject first cohort, a separate validation cohort of over a hundred different subjects was used. To predict cytomegalovirus infection status, the study combined high-throughput TCR immunosequencing, statistical association of individual TCRs with disease status, and machine learning. Of the roughly 400 genotyped donors, around 81% fell in the genetic ancestry cluster associated with self-reported Caucasian donors. Both class I and class II loci were covered by HLA typing, at four-digit resolution. All discovery cohort repertoires had been generated using a single sequencing platform. In a later analysis, previously published TCR beta repertoires from several hundred donors were re-analyzed and high-resolution HLA genotyping was added so that TCR occurrence patterns could be studied. An earlier analysis of several hundred of the donors applied high-throughput TCR beta sequencing to assess whether each TCR beta V gene segment acted as functional or pseudogenic. In a later genetic analysis, genome-wide SNP genotypes for about three fifths of the roughly 670 donors were used, and that subset was treated as a discovery cohort. Roughly five DR-DQ haplotypes were handled as single units for association and clustering because linkage in the cohort was strong. An early release that covered fewer than 800 HLA-typed donors contained approximately 300 gigabases of sequencing data and approximately 85 million unique TCR sequences. The study was designed to test whether signatures of past pathogen exposure could be identified by cataloging public T cell receptors. The T cell repertoires of under 750 subjects were profiled by immunosequencing and related to cytomegalovirus serostatus. Rather than using new phenotypic data, the later analysis identified candidate immune exposures from TCR beta sequences and from how often those sequences occurred across donors. Typing coverage differed by locus: A, B, C, DRB1 and DQB1 were typed in roughly 620-640 donors, DQA1 in roughly 510, DPA1 in some 570, and DPB1 in just under 490.

Receptors were amplified or captured by the immunoSEQ multiplex PCR assay. A mixture of 60 forward primers for TCR Vbeta segments and 13 reverse primers for TCR Jbeta segments was used in the multiplex PCR. A multiplex PCR assay on genomic DNA amplified the CDR3 region of rearranged TCR beta genes. Amplified TCR beta libraries were sequenced as 87-base-pair reads on the Illumina HiSeq System. Turning to the authors' computational methods: Across the 500 to 850 repertoires, a later analysis counted 75 million to 90 million unique TCR beta chains, roughly 11 million of which were shared by at least two donors. Raw reads were error-corrected and collapsed into unique sequences with a nearest-neighbor algorithm that merged closely related sequences to remove PCR and sequencing errors. V, D and J gene segments were assigned by aligning CDR3 sequences to IMGT reference sequences. For a sequence to be retained, a match of at least six nucleotides to both a V gene segment and a J gene segment was required. Rearrangements were called productive when the CDR3 lacked stop codons and stayed in frame with V and J; all others were non-productive. CDR3 was defined according to IMGT convention as the region running from the second conserved V-encoded cysteine to the conserved J-encoded phenylalanine. Sequences without an unambiguous match to a single V gene segment were excluded from the earlier analysis of 500 to 700 of the donors. In an earlier analysis of about 590 of the donors, a V segment was called functional when productive rearrangements were above 56.7%, and segregating when the standard deviation between donors exceeded 5%. A statistical classification framework was built to diagnose cytomegalovirus status from the catalog of TCR beta chain sequences. In a later analysis, TCR nucleotide sequences were compared against IMGT/GENE-DB human TR gene sequences so that V and J genes could be assigned. In a later analysis, CDR3 sequences and most-parsimonious VDJ recombination scenarios were assigned using the TCRdist pipeline. In a later analysis, every TCR beta chain was defined by the combination of its CDR3 amino acid sequence and its V-gene family, and reads without a unique V-gene family were dropped. As a way to deal with suspected cross-contamination and a sequencing artifact, a later analysis dropped 450 to 600 nucleotide sequences that were highly shared and had low generation probability. A later analysis calculated a clonal expansion index for each public chain from normalized within-repertoire ranks of inferred template counts. In a later analysis, generation probabilities were computed with a VDJ recombination model fitted to out-of-frame rearrangements, and the resulting probabilities were checked against IGoR. Hypergeometric tests were used in a later analysis to score TCR-TCR, TCR-HLA and TCR-CMV co-occurrence, with a repertoire-size bias correction applied to the TCR pairs. In a later analysis, false discovery rates were estimated by permuting HLA or CMV assignments 20 times. In a later analysis, co-occurring TCRs were grouped using DBSCAN, with TCRdist sequence similarity added in when clustering inside HLA-allele-positive subsets. Repertoires with fewer than 30,000 or more than 120,000 public chains were left out of co-occurrence clustering, as were five repertoires with anomalous nucleotide sharing. TCRdb limited this immuneACCESS table to in-frame rearrangements with V and J called. A share of clones is missing; checked studies link under half to unresolved V genes, and the rest is unexplained. V and J calls and clone size follow that table, whereas D and trimming were derived from the DNA. For this sample the table gives roughly 200,000 clones, of which 75% to 85% were detected only once. Clones ranked in the top ten supply under 2% of the sample.

The cohort consisted of some 670 healthy bone marrow donors. Cohort members were all nominally healthy when sampled, although unrecorded immune exposures were likely present. The donor tested CMV seropositive and was one of the 289 seropositive cohort members. A peripheral blood sample was provided by each donor, and peripheral blood mononuclear cells were used for TCR beta sequencing. Genomic DNA was extracted from the blood cell samples with the Qiagen DNeasy Blood Extraction Kit. To note about this clone: The target of this receptor is not known. The sample holds no much larger clone one base away, and base qualities are not on file.

The paper's findings and limits, for the study overall: A total of 164 TCR beta chains were listed by the study as associated with cytomegalovirus. For the cohort, immune exposure information was limited to CMV serostatus. The classifier was reported to diagnose cytomegalovirus status with high specificity and sensitivity in both the original and validation cohorts. Assigning TCR associations to individual alleles was difficult when HLA alleles, especially DR and DQ, strongly co-occurred. A further reported finding was that TCR beta sequences accurately predicted the HLA-A and HLA-B alleles for most subjects in the first cohort. In a later genetic analysis, a missense DCLRE1C variant was associated with V-gene and J-gene trimming of TCR beta chains, and the association was replicated in an independent cohort. Approximately 16 rarely observed V segments, including chromosome 9 orphons, were excluded from the earlier analysis of 550 to 700 of the donors because counts were too low. In a later analysis, several top co-occurrence clusters were reported to appear linked to parvovirus B19, influenza, CMV and Epstein-Barr virus. In an earlier analysis of a few hundred of the donors, most TCR beta V segments were observed in productive rearrangements about 87% or about 30% of the time, broadly matching IMGT annotations. Because some donors lacked HLA typing at each locus, the association tests relied only on the typed subset. In a later analysis, most CMV-associated TCR beta chains were found to appear HLA-restricted, with HLA associations seemingly driven largely by CMV exposure. In this cohort, only TCR beta chains were sequenced, and detectable features were limited by the absence of alpha or paired-chain data. Compared with the roughly 710-donor mean, donors in an Asian-associated ancestry cluster had fewer N-insertions in productive TCRs, according to a later genetic analysis. In a later analysis, TCR association rates were found to vary across HLA loci, with the most associated TCRs seen for DRB1 alleles and the fewest for HLA-C alleles. Most TCR sequences were seen in very few donors, while some public TCRs were found in many individuals. In vitro tests confirmed that a few of the cytomegalovirus-associated TCR beta chains recognize cytomegalovirus antigens. Correlated functional status among segregating V segments might reflect linkage disequilibrium, but an unknown experimental factor could not be ruled out. Presence/absence analyses assumed roughly uniform sequencing depth across donors, an assumption that may not hold. A later analysis found that HLA-associated TCR beta chains were more clonally expanded and had lower generation probabilities than equally common non-associated chains. It was suggested by the authors that the approach could potentially be generalized to other disease states and immunological phenotypes. Specific HLA alleles were associated with about 17,000 TCR beta sequences at a false discovery rate of 0.05 in a later analysis. A cluster of highly shared sequence variants was judged likely to be a technical artifact of the sequencing pipeline.

Sequenced sample: PBMCs. The receptor comes from a girl aged 5-17 years in good health and CMV-seropositive.

Here is the DNA: TGTGCCAGCTCACCAAGGAGCGGAACTACCGAAGAGACCCAGTACTTC. Its coded protein is CASSPRSGTTEETQYF. Recombination connected TRBV18 to TRBJ2-5, and the D gene may be TRBD2, 5 bases matching. Reading from cysteine to phenylalanine, the CDR3 counts 16 amino acids. The sequence is cut down to CDR3 DNA, 48 bases in frame from base 1. Sequences KGHSH (CDR1) and LQKENI (CDR2) are obtained from the germline V gene. At the junction V is shortened by 2 bases and J by 3 bases, with 16 bases in between.